The present T cell receptor beta chain was sequenced within a study of CD8+ T cells in alopecia areata. About the research overall: Treated patients were given 5 to 10 mg oral tofacitinib twice daily.

Reverse transcription of extracted RNA yielded cDNA, which provided the sequencing template. Clones were read by immunoSEQ multiplex PCR, and TCRdb kept only the in-frame ones, dropping some. Of fewer than 250,000 clones listed, 55% to 70% are singletons. Points on this clone: Its target is unknown.

This CDR3 is 14 amino acids long. Per the germline V gene, CDR1 is SEHNR and CDR2 is FQNEAQ (reference sequence). V was clipped by 1 base and J by 5 bases, with 9 bases between them. Indicated treatment: oral pan-JAK inhibitor, 5-10 mg twice daily. Specimens obtained from alopecia areata patients comprised lesional scalp punch biopsies and peripheral blood. Study-level points and caveats: Tofacitinib delivered significant drops in scalp clonality and in expanded CD8+ clones among the top 100.

The V call is TRBV7-9, the J call TRBJ2-1; weak D call: TRBD1 (5 bases). The source of this sequence is a human donor with alopecia areata. The material sequenced was CD4+ T cells sorted from blood, taken at week 4, from a patient treated with tofacitinib. The CDR3, as DNA: TGTGCCAGCAGCTTAGAGGCAGGGCACAATGAGCAGTTCTTC. Amino acid sequence: CASSLEAGHNEQFF.